This TCR beta chain stems from a study of shared clonotypes between healthy human individuals. Study-level findings and limits: The sharing of 5% to 6.5% of naive CD4 clonotypes was seen across a few donors.

TCRdb keeps only in-frame clones here, not all; method: immunoSEQ multiplex PCR. This table has 2,100,000 or so clones, nearly 97% appearing once. Caucasian adults living in Nashville, Tennessee, provided all samples. A CD45RA-negative memory subset and a CD45RA+ naive subset were separated from the CD4+ cells. On this clone: The antigen is not known.

This CDR3 spans 14 amino acids. The germline V gene encodes CDR1 SNHLY and CDR2 FYNNEI. The J segment lost 6 bases and the V segment lost 6 bases, leaving 8 bases of the junction unmatched. The material sequenced was naive CD4+ T cells sorted from blood. Described subset: CD45RA+ positively selected. This sequence joins TRBV2 and TRBJ1-5, with 7 bases fitting TRBD1. The origin of this receptor is a man in his late teens or twenties in good health. CDR3 region: CASRVRQGSQPQHF. The CDR3 region has the DNA TGTGCCAGCAGGGTTAGACAGGGAAGTCAGCCCCAGCATTTT.